The 6 T cell receptor beta chains below were found in one sample sequenced in a study of T cells after yellow fever vaccination. TCRdb independently ran MiXCR on the 5' RACE reads; one entry per CDR3 protein. The data hold under 400,000 distinct CDR3 sequences, with under 15% observed a single time. This sample comprised CD4+ T cells sorted from PBMCs, obtained 15 days after the yellow fever booster vaccination. Every receptor here comes from a man aged 18-30 years who received the YFV17D yellow fever vaccine.

This sequence joins TRBV28 and TRBJ2-1; 11 bases fit TRBD2. Trimming cost V 5 bases and J 7 bases; bases outside gene matches: 10. Germline CDR1 is MDHEN and CDR2 is SYDVKM. The CDR3 is 16 residues long. The CDR3 loop reads CASSRPVAGGSNEQFF. Written as DNA, the CDR3 is TGTGCCAGCAGTCGCCCGGTAGCGGGGGGGTCAAATGAGCAGTTCTTC.

This clonotype was recorded a few times. A much bigger clone sits one base away, suggesting this may be a read error. The chain carries TRBV11-2 and TRBJ1-6; D call uncertain. The CDR3 loop spans 15 amino acids. Germline CDR1 is SGHAT and CDR2 is FQNNGV. The CDR3 DNA sequence: TGTTCCAGCAGCTTATCGTTGGAGGGTTATCGGCCCCTCCACTTT. It translates to CSSSLSLEGYRPLHF.

This clonotype was counted at least ten times. The genes are TRBV7-9 and TRBJ1-6, with 7 bases that match TRBD1. CDR3 length equals 17 residues. Germline V gene lookup returns CDR1 SEHNR and CDR2 FQNEAQ (reference sequence). The V segment lost 8 bases and the J segment 3 bases; nucleotides outside the gene matches: 13. Here the CDR3 DNA reads TGTGCCAGCCGCCGCCCCACAGGGGCCGACTATAATTCACCCCTCCACTTT. Its protein is CASRRPTGADYNSPLHF.

This chain links TRBV10-3 with TRBJ1-5; TRBD1 aligns across 7 bases. The CDR3 covers 13 residues. V dropped 7 bases and J dropped 5; count of bases not matched to a gene: 5. Germline CDR1 is ENHRY and CDR2 is SYGVKD. CDR3 residues: CAITRDRYQPQHF. CDR3 bases: TGTGCCATCACCAGGGACAGATATCAGCCCCAGCATTTT.

This clonotype was observed a handful of times. One end of the junction varies from germline; a read error may be responsible. For the CDR3, the DNA is TGTGCCAGCAGCTTCCCGAACACTGAATCTTTCTTT. Translated, it gives CASSFPNTESFF. The chain combines TRBV13 with TRBJ1-1; D is uncertain. This CDR3 region has 12 residues. Looked up from germline, CDR1 is PRHDT and CDR2 is FYEKMQ (reference sequence). Filled out from reference TRBV13 and TRBJ1-1, the complete variable domain reads AAGVIQSPRHLIKEKRETATLKCYPIPRHDTVYWYQQGPGQDPQFLISFYEKMQSDKGSIPDRFSAQQFSDYHSELNMSSLELGDSALYFCASSFPNTESFFGQGTRLTVV.

V gene TRBV7-6 combines with J gene TRBJ1-5, with no clear D. Germline V gene data show CDR1 as SGHVS and CDR2 as FNYEAQ. This CDR3 has 14 amino acids. Trimming pared 6 bases from V and 9 bases from J, leaving 18 bases between. The CDR3 sequence: CASRLWHDKWPQHF. In nucleotides, the CDR3 is TGTGCCAGCAGGCTTTGGCACGACAAATGGCCCCAGCATTTT.